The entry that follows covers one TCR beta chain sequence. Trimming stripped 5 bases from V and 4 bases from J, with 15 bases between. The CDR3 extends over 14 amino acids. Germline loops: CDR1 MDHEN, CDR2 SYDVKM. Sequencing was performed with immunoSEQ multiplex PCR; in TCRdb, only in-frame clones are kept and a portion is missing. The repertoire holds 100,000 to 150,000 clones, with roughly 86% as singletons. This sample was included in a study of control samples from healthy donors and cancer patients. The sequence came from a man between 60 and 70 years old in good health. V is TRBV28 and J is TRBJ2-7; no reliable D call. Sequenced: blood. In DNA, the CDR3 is TGTGCCAGCAGTCCTCCGATGAGAATTTACGAGCAGTACTTC. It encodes CASSPPMRIYEQYF.